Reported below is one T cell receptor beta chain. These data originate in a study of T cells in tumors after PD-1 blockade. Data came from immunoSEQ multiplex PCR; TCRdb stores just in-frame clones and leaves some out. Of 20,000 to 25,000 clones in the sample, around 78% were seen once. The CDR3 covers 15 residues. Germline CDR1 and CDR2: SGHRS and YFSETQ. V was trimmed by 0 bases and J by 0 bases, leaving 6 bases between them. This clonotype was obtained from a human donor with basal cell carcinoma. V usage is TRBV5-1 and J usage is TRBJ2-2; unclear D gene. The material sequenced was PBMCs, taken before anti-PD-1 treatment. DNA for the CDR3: TGCGCCAGCAGCTTGGTGGAGACGAACACCGGGGAGCTGTTTTTT. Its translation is CASSLVETNTGELFF.